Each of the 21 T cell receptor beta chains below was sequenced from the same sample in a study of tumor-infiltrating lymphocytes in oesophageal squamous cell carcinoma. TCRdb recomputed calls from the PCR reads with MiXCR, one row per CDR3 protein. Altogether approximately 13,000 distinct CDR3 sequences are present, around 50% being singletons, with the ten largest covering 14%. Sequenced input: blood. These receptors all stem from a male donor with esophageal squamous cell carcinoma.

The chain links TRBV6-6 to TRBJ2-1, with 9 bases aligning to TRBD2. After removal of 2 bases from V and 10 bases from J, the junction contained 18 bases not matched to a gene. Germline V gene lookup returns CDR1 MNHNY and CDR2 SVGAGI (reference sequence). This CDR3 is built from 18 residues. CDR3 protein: CASSYDLSGRYGTHEQFF. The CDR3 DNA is TGTGCCAGCAGTTACGATCTTAGCGGGAGATACGGGACCCACGAGCAGTTCTTC.

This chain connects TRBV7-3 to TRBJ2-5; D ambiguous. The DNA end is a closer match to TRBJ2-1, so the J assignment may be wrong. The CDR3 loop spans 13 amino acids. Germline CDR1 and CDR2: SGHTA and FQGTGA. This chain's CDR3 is CASSSSGLPQQFF. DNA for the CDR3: TGTGCCAGCAGTTCCTCTGGCCTACCACAGCAGTTCTTC.

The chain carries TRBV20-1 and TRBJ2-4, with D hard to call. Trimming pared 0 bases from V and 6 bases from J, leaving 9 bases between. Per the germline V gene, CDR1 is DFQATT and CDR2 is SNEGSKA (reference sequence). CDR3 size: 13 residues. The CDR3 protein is CSARDATGNIQYF. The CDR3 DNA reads TGCAGTGCTAGAGATGCAACGGGAAACATTCAGTACTTC.

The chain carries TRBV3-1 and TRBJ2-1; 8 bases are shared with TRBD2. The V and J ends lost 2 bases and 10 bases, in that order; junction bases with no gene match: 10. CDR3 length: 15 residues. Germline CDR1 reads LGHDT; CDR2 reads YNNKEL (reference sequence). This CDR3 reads CASSQTSGGQYEQFF. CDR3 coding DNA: TGTGCCAGCAGCCAAACTAGCGGTGGACAGTACGAGCAGTTCTTC.

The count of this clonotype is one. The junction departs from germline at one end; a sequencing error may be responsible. The DNA for the CDR3 is TGTGCCAGCAGAGAAGAGACCCAGTACTTC. Protein: CASREETQYF. The chain joins TRBV6-1 to TRBJ2-3; D gene ambiguous. The J call may be faulty, since TRBJ2-5 better matches the DNA end. CDR3 length: 10 amino acids. Germline CDR1 reads MNHNS; CDR2 reads SASEGT.

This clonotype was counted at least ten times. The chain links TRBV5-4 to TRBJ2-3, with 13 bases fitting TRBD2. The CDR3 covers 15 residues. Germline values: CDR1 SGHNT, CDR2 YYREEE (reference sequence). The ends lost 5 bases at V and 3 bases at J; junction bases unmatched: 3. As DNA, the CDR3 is TGTGCCAGCAGTGTGACTAGCGGGAGGACAGATACGCAGTATTTT. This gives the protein CASSVTSGRTDTQYF.

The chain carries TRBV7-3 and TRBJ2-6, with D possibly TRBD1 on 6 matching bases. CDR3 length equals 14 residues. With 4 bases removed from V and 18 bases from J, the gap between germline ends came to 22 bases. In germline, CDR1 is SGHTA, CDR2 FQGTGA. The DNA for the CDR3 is TGTGCCAGCAGCTCCCCCCGGGACATTACCCCACGGACTTTC. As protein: CASSSPRDITPRTF.

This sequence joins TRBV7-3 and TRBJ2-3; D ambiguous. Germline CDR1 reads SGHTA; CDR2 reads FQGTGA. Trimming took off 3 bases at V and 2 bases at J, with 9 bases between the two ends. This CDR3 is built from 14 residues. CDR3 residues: CASSLDGPTDTQYF. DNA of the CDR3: TGTGCCAGCAGCTTGGACGGTCCCACAGATACGCAGTATTTT.

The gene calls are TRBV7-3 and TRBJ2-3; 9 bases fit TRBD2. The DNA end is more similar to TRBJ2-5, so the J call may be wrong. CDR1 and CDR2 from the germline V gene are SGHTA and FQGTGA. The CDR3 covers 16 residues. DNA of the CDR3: TGTGCCAGCAGCTTATGGGCTAGCGGGGCACAAGAGACCCAGTACTTC. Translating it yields CASSLWASGAQETQYF.

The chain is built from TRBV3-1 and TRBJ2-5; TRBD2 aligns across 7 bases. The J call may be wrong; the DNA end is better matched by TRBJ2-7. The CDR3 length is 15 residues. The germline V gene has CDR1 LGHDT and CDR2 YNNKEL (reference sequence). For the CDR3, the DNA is TGTGCCAGCAGCCAAGTACCCGGGGGGACCTACGAGCAGTACTTC. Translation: CASSQVPGGTYEQYF.

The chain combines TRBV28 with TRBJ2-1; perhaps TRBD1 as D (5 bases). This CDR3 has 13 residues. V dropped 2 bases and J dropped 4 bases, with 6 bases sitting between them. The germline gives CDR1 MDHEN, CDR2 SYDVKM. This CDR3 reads CASSLDRYNEQFF. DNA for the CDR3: TGTGCCAGCAGTTTAGACAGATACAATGAGCAGTTCTTC. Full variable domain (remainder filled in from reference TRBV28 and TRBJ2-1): DVKVTQSSRYLVKRTGEKVFLECVQDMDHENMFWYRQDPGLGLRLIYFSYDVKMKEKGDIPEGYSVSREKKERFSLILESASTNQTSMYLCASSLDRYNEQFFGPGTRLTVL.

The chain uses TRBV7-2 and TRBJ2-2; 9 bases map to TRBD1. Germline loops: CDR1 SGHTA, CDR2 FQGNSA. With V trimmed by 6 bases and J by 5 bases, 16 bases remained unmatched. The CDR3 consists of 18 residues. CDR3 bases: TGTGCCAGCAGTCCCCGACAGGGGGTAATAGTGGGGACCGGGGAGCTGTTTTTT. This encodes CASSPRQGVIVGTGELFF.

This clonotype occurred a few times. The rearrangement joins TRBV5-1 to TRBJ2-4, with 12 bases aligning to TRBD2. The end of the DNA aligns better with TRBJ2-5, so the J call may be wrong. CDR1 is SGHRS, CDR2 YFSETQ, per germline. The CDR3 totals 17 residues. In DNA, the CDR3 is TGCGCCAGCAGCCGAACTCTAGCGGGAGGGCCAGGGGAGACCCAGTACTTC. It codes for CASSRTLAGGPGETQYF.

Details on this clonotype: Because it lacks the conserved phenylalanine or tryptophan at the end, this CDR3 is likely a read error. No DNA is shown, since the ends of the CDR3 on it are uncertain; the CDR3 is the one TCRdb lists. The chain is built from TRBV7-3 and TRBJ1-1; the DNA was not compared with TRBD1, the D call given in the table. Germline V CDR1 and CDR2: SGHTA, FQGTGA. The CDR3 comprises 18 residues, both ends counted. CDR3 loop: CASSSDRGVIQEEQFFGQ.

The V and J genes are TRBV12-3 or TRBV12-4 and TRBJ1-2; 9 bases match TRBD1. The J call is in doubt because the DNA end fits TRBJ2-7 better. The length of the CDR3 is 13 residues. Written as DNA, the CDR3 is TGTGCCAGCAGCCGGGACAGGGACTACGAGCAGTACTTC. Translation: CASSRDRDYEQYF.

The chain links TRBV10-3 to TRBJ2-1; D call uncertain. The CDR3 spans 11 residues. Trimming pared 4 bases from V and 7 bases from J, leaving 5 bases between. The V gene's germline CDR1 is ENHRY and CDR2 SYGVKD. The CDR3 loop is CAISGFNEQFF. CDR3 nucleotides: TGTGCCATCAGTGGGTTTAATGAGCAGTTCTTC.

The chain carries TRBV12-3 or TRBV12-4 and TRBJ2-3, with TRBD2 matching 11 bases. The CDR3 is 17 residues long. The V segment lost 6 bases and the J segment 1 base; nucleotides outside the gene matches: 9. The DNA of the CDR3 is TGTGCCAGCAGCCAGAGACTAGCGGGGTTGGGCACAGATACGCAGTATTTT. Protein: CASSQRLAGLGTDTQYF.

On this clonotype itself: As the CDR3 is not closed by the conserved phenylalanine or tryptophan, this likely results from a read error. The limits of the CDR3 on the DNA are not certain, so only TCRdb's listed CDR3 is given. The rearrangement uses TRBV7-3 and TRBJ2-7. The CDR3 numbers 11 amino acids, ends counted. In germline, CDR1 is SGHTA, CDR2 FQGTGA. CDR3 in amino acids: CASSFFRPFSL.

This CDR3 reads CASIHGRDLSYNEQFF. For the CDR3, the DNA is TGTGCCAGCATTCACGGGAGGGATCTCTCTTACAATGAGCAGTTCTTC. The gene calls are TRBV7-9 and TRBJ2-6; 8 bases align to TRBD2. Near its end, the DNA agrees better with TRBJ2-1, so the J call may be wrong. Germline V gene data show CDR1 as SEHNR and CDR2 as FQNEAQ (reference sequence). There are 16 residues in the CDR3.

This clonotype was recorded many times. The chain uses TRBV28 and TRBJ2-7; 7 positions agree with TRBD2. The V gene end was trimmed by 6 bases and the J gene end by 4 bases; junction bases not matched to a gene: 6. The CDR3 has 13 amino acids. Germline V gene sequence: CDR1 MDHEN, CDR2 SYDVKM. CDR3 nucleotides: TGTGCCAGCAGAGCGGGACCTCGGTACGAGCAGTACTTC. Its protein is CASRAGPRYEQYF.

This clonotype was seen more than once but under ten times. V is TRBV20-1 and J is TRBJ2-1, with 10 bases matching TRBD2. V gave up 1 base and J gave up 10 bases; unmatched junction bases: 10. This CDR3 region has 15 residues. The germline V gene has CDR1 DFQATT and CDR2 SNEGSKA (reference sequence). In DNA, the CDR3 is TGCAGTGCTAGAGCTCACGGAGCGGGAGGGACCGAGCAGTTCTTC. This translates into CSARAHGAGGTEQFF.